Below, 30 T cell receptor beta chains from the same sample are listed, as sequenced in a study of human T cells and chemical hapten exposure (dated by TCRdb to the early 2020s). Taken with the paper, the label for time point translates to: healthy volunteer bleed at 2 weeks. Total RNA was isolated from unfractionated whole blood collected in Tempus Blood RNA tubes. Libraries came from RACE. TCRdb names NextSeq 500 as the instrument used. Using fastp trimming at Q25 and MiXCR clonotype assembly, TCRdb reanalyzed the public sequencing data and kept in-frame beta chains. Merged by CDR3 protein, the rows form single entries marked with the most common genes and DNA. The sample table lists 130,000 or so distinct CDR3 sequences, roughly 9.5% of them with a count of one. 1.5% to 2% of the sample is in the top ten clones. The specimen was whole blood. Receptors were obtained from a male donor in good health. Some clones in this sample may be carry-over from other donors' samples.

The chain has TRBV5-1 and TRBJ2-5; 8 positions agree with TRBD1. Germline V gene sequence: CDR1 SGHRS, CDR2 YFSETQ. The CDR3 runs 14 residues. J gave up 4 bases and V 4 bases, and 6 bases lay outside the gene matches. The CDR3 nucleotides are TGCGCCAGCAGCCCGGGACAGGTTCGAGAGACCCAGTACTTC. Residues: CASSPGQVRETQYF.

This clonotype was seen ten or more times. This CDR3 is CASSLEPGLAYTGELFF. The CDR3 DNA sequence: TGTGCCAGCAGCTTAGAACCGGGACTAGCGTACACCGGGGAGCTGTTTTTT. The chain carries TRBV7-9 and TRBJ2-2, with 10 bases fitting TRBD2. In germline, CDR1 is SEHNR, CDR2 FQNEAQ (reference sequence). V dropped 1 base and J dropped 3; count of bases not matched to a gene: 5. This CDR3 region has 17 residues.

V usage is TRBV12-3 or TRBV12-4 and J usage is TRBJ2-1; 10 positions match TRBD2. The CDR3 has 17 residues. V gave up 3 bases and J gave up 8 bases; unmatched junction bases: 13. CDR3 sequence: CASSFFLAGGSLDEQFF. Here the CDR3 DNA reads TGTGCCAGCAGTTTCTTTTTAGCGGGGGGCAGCCTGGATGAGCAGTTCTTC.

This clonotype was observed a handful of times. The rearrangement uses TRBV5-1 and TRBJ2-2; D is undetermined. CDR3 size: 14 residues. Trimming removed 6 bases from V and 6 bases from J, with 15 bases in between. Germline V gene lookup returns CDR1 SGHRS and CDR2 YFSETQ. The CDR3 spells CASKFIPDAGELFF. The CDR3, as DNA: TGCGCCAGCAAATTTATTCCCGACGCCGGGGAGCTGTTTTTT.

V and J are TRBV7-6 and TRBJ1-6; weak D call: TRBD1 (5 bases). Trimming removed 5 bases at V and 8 bases at J, with 25 bases between. The germline V gene has CDR1 SGHVS and CDR2 FNYEAQ. The CDR3 runs to 18 residues. CDR3 in amino acids: CASSPLEQRGTSDSPLHF. Written as DNA, the CDR3 is TGTGCCAGCAGCCCGTTGGAGCAACGGGGGACGAGTGATTCACCCCTCCACTTT.

The CDR3 DNA reads TGCAGTGCTACGGTAGCGGGGGGATTTGATACGCAGTATTTT. Protein product: CSATVAGGFDTQYF. The V and J genes are TRBV20-1 and TRBJ2-3, with TRBD2 matching 10 bases. The CDR3 has 14 amino acids. Per germline, CDR1 DFQATT and CDR2 SNEGSKA (reference sequence). V shed 4 bases and J 6 bases; nucleotides not matched to a gene: 7.

Ten or more counts support this clonotype. This sequence joins TRBV9 and TRBJ2-7, with 8 nucleotides matching TRBD2. Germline lookup yields CDR1 SGDLS and CDR2 YYNGEE. V shed 0 bases, J shed 0 bases, and the junction held 2 bases outside the gene matches. The CDR3 is 15 amino acids. CDR3: CASSVAGGNSYEQYF. The CDR3 coding sequence is TGTGCCAGCAGCGTAGCGGGGGGGAACTCCTACGAGCAGTACTTC.

This chain joins TRBV7-2 and TRBJ2-7; D not certain. Trimming took 4 bases from V and 5 from J, leaving 6 bases between them. CDR3 size: 11 residues. Germline V gene sequence: CDR1 SGHTA, CDR2 FQGNSA. For the CDR3, the DNA is TGTGCCAGCAGCTCCGTCCACGAGCAGTACTTC. Its translation: CASSSVHEQYF. Combining the CDR3 with reference TRBV7-2 and TRBJ2-7 gives the whole variable domain GAGVSQSPSNKVTEKGKDVELRCDPISGHTALYWYRQSLGQGLEFLIYFQGNSAPDKSGLPSDRFSAERTGGSVSTLTIQRTQQEDSAVYLCASSSVHEQYFGPGTRLTVT.

J is TRBJ1-2 and V is TRBV7-2; D perhaps matches TRBD1 (5 bases). Germline CDR1 reads SGHTA; CDR2 reads FQGNSA. Trimming pared 5 bases from V and 1 base from J, leaving 11 bases between. The CDR3 has 14 residues. CDR3 sequence (DNA): TGTGCCAGCAGCCCACGGGACGGTAACTATGGCTACACCTTC. It is translated as CASSPRDGNYGYTF.

This clonotype was picked up a small number of times. This chain joins TRBV6-5 and TRBJ1-6, with TRBD1 matching 9 bases. Germline-derived CDR1 and CDR2 are MNHEY and SVGAGI. This CDR3 contains 17 residues. Germline trimming cut 6 bases from V and 8 bases from J; bases unmatched to any gene: 14. The CDR3 reads CASSRMAGTGSDSPLHF. The DNA for the CDR3 is TGTGCCAGCAGCCGCATGGCCGGGACAGGGTCGGATTCACCCCTCCACTTT.

This clonotype was seen more than once but under ten times. The chain combines TRBV29-1 with TRBJ1-2, with 8 bases matching TRBD1. There are 12 residues in the CDR3. Germline lookup yields CDR1 SQVTM and CDR2 ANQGSEA. After removal of 2 bases from V and 7 bases from J, the junction contained 3 bases not matched to a gene. CDR3 region: CSVESQGAGYTF. The CDR3 coding sequence is TGCAGCGTTGAATCCCAGGGGGCTGGCTACACCTTC.

There are a few counts of this clonotype. This chain uses TRBV3-1 with TRBJ1-6; D uncertain. CDR3 length equals 15 residues. Trimming stripped 4 bases from V and 3 bases from J, with 10 bases between. Germline CDR1 LGHDT, CDR2 YNNKEL (reference sequence). CDR3 loop: CASSRRPGYNSPLHF. The CDR3 nucleotides are TGTGCCAGCAGCCGACGACCGGGCTATAATTCACCCCTCCACTTT.

In its sample, this clonotype was seen many times. The chain uses TRBV10-3 and TRBJ2-3, with D possibly being TRBD2 (5 bases). V was clipped by 6 bases and J by 2 bases, with 9 bases between them. The CDR3 covers 13 residues. In germline, CDR1 is ENHRY, CDR2 SYGVKD. CDR3: CAIRAGSTDTQYF. CDR3 sequence (DNA): TGTGCCATCAGGGCGGGTTCCACAGATACGCAGTATTTT.

V and J are TRBV6-4 and TRBJ2-2, with 10 positions matching TRBD2. J gave up 6 bases and V 2 bases, and 0 bases lay outside the gene matches. Germline V gene data show CDR1 as MRHNA and CDR2 as SNTAGT. CDR3 size: 14 residues. The CDR3 DNA is TGTGCCAGCAGTGACGGGACTAGCGCCGGGGAGCTGTTTTTT. Translating gives CASSDGTSAGELFF.

The chain links TRBV30 to TRBJ1-6; 7 nucleotides line up with TRBD1. CDR1 is GTSNPN and CDR2 is SVGIG in the germline V gene (reference sequence). Trimming cost V 5 bases and J 11 bases; bases outside gene matches: 9. The CDR3 runs to 13 residues. CDR3 region: CAWGRDSPTPLHF. The CDR3 DNA reads TGTGCCTGGGGTCGGGACAGCCCGACACCCCTCCACTTT.

This clonotype has only a few counts. This chain joins TRBV2 and TRBJ1-2, with 9 nucleotides matching TRBD1. J lost 6 bases, V lost 9 bases, and 14 bases had no gene match. In germline, CDR1 is SNHLY, CDR2 FYNNEI. CDR3 length: 15 amino acids. CDR3 sequence: CARGSNRGRPHGYTF. The CDR3 DNA reads TGTGCCAGGGGGAGTAACAGGGGGCGTCCTCATGGCTACACCTTC.

This clonotype was detected ten times or more. The J gene is TRBJ1-2, the V gene TRBV6-1; no clear D gene. V was pared by 10 bases and J by 4 bases, with 25 bases between. Per germline, CDR1 MNHNS and CDR2 SASEGT. This CDR3 is built from 16 residues. The CDR3 reads CATNDNPLVGGYGYTF. The DNA of the CDR3 is TGTGCCACCAATGACAATCCTCTCGTCGGTGGCTATGGCTACACCTTC.

This clonotype showed up just a few times. The V and J genes are TRBV20-1 and TRBJ2-7; TRBD2 matches 11 bases. The V gene's germline CDR1 is DFQATT and CDR2 SNEGSKA (reference sequence). V was clipped by 6 bases and J by 6 bases; unmatched bases: 16. The CDR3 sequence is 16 residues long. The CDR3 reads CSAPGLAEGGMGEQYF. In DNA form, the CDR3 reads TGCAGTGCCCCGGGACTAGCGGAGGGCGGAATGGGCGAGCAGTACTTC.

This clonotype has a handful of counts. This chain links TRBV5-4 with TRBJ1-4; TRBD1 matches at 10 bases. Trimming cost V 4 bases and J 5 bases; bases outside gene matches: 5. The CDR3 extends over 15 amino acids. From germline, CDR1 is SGHNT and CDR2 YYREEE (reference sequence). CDR3 region: CASSDRQGANEKLFF. CDR3 nucleotide sequence: TGTGCCAGCAGCGACAGACAGGGGGCGAATGAAAAACTGTTTTTT. Filled out from reference TRBV5-4 and TRBJ1-4, the complete variable domain reads ETGVTQSPTHLIKTRGQQVTLRCSSQSGHNTVSWYQQALGQGPQFIFQYYREEENGRGNFPPRFSGLQFPNYSSELNVNALELDDSALYLCASSDRQGANEKLFFGSGTQLSVL.

In its sample, this clonotype was seen many times. The rearrangement joins TRBV20-1 to TRBJ2-7; a weak D match, TRBD1 (7 bases). CDR1 and CDR2 from the germline V gene are DFQATT and SNEGSKA (reference sequence). The CDR3 is 13 amino acids. Trimming stripped 6 bases from V and 1 base from J, with 13 bases between. CDR3 DNA sequence: TGCAGTGCCAAGGGGGGACAGTCCTACGAGCAGTACTTC. Protein: CSAKGGQSYEQYF.

This clonotype has a count of ten or more. The rearrangement links TRBV20-1 to TRBJ2-5; 7 bases agree with TRBD2. V was clipped by 3 bases and J by 1 base; unmatched bases: 5. Germline assignment: CDR1 DFQATT and CDR2 SNEGSKA (reference sequence). CDR3 length: 14 amino acids. The DNA of the CDR3 is TGCAGTGCTAGGGGTCTAGCGGCCCAAGAGACCCAGTACTTC. It translates to CSARGLAAQETQYF.

There are many counts of this clonotype. The J gene is TRBJ1-1, the V gene TRBV12-3 or TRBV12-4; no clear D gene. The V and J ends lost 3 bases and 3 bases respectively, with 8 bases between them. There are 13 residues in the CDR3. The CDR3 loop reads CASSFGRDTEAFF. The CDR3 region has the DNA TGTGCCAGCAGTTTTGGCCGGGACACTGAAGCTTTCTTT.

The J gene is TRBJ2-3, the V gene TRBV6-5; 7 nucleotides match TRBD2. The germline V gene has CDR1 MNHEY and CDR2 SVGAGI. This CDR3 has 16 amino acids. J gave up 4 bases and V 4 bases, and 11 bases lay outside the gene matches. The CDR3 DNA follows: TGTGCCAGCAGTTTCGGGCCAGCGGGGTGGCCAGATACGCAGTATTTT. It translates to CASSFGPAGWPDTQYF.

This clonotype was picked up a small number of times. J is TRBJ2-2 and V is TRBV4-1; 10 bases agree with TRBD2. In germline, CDR1 is MGHRA, CDR2 YSYEKL. This CDR3 region has 16 residues. J gave up 3 bases and V 0 bases, and 1 base lay outside the gene matches. DNA of the CDR3: TGCGCCAGCAGCCAAGATAGCGGGAGGTACACCGGGGAGCTGTTTTTT. It translates to CASSQDSGRYTGELFF.

The V call is TRBV6-5, the J call TRBJ2-7, with 10 positions matching TRBD2. The germline V gene encodes CDR1 MNHEY and CDR2 SVGAGI. V gave up 2 bases and J gave up 5 bases; unmatched junction bases: 9. The CDR3 loop spans 16 amino acids. The CDR3 DNA sequence: TGTGCCAGCAGTTACGGGTCGGGCCTAGCGGGGGACGAGCAGTACTTC. Its translation is CASSYGSGLAGDEQYF.

Only a few counts were recorded for this clonotype. The CDR3 DNA reads TGTGCCAGCAGCTCCCCTGAGGCCAAAAACATTCAGTACTTC. Protein product: CASSSPEAKNIQYF. V is TRBV3-1 and J is TRBJ2-4; D ambiguous. V was trimmed by 5 bases and J by 1 base, leaving 9 bases between them. Per germline, CDR1 LGHDT and CDR2 YNNKEL (reference sequence). CDR3 size: 14 residues. The whole variable domain, filled in from reference TRBV3-1 and TRBJ2-4, reads DTAVSQTPKYLVTQMGNDKSIKCEQNLGHDTMYWYKQDSKKFLKIMFSYNNKELIINETVPNRFSPKSPDKAHLNLHINSLELGDSAVYFCASSSPEAKNIQYFGAGTRLSVL.

There are a few counts of this clonotype. This rearrangement joins TRBV10-3 to TRBJ2-7, with 9 nucleotides matching TRBD1. From germline, CDR1 is ENHRY and CDR2 SYGVKD. This CDR3 has 15 residues. V shed 2 bases, J shed 4 bases, and the junction held 6 bases outside the gene matches. CDR3 residues: CAISETGGRGYEQYF. Here the CDR3 DNA reads TGTGCCATCAGTGAGACAGGGGGCCGGGGTTACGAGCAGTACTTC.

This clonotype has at least ten counts. The chain uses TRBV12-5 and TRBJ2-6; no reliable D call. Germline V gives CDR1 LGHNT, CDR2 FRNRAP. V dropped 0 bases and J dropped 0 bases, with 6 bases sitting between them. The CDR3 has 16 residues. CDR3 sequence: CASGLVLRSGANVLTF. The CDR3 coding sequence is TGTGCTAGTGGTTTGGTCCTCCGCTCTGGGGCCAACGTCCTGACTTTC.

This clonotype was observed a few times. V is TRBV5-1 and J is TRBJ2-1; 7 bases agree with TRBD2. The germline CDR1 and CDR2 sequences are SGHRS and YFSETQ. The CDR3 totals 14 residues. The junction had 7 bases not matched to a gene; V was cut back by 2 bases and J by 8 bases. The CDR3, as DNA: TGCGCCAGCAGCTTCGGGGGAGGGCTGGATGAGCAGTTCTTC. Translated: CASSFGGGLDEQFF.

This clonotype has just a few counts. The J gene is TRBJ1-4, the V gene TRBV7-9; a possible D gene is TRBD1 (5 bases). The CDR3 has 17 amino acids. Trimming shortened V by 5 bases and J by 0 bases, and 16 bases separated the two germline ends. Germline values: CDR1 SEHNR, CDR2 FQNEAQ (reference sequence). The CDR3 DNA sequence: TGTGCCAGCAGCCAAGGAGACAGAATGTCAACTAATGAAAAACTGTTTTTT. The encoded protein is CASSQGDRMSTNEKLFF.